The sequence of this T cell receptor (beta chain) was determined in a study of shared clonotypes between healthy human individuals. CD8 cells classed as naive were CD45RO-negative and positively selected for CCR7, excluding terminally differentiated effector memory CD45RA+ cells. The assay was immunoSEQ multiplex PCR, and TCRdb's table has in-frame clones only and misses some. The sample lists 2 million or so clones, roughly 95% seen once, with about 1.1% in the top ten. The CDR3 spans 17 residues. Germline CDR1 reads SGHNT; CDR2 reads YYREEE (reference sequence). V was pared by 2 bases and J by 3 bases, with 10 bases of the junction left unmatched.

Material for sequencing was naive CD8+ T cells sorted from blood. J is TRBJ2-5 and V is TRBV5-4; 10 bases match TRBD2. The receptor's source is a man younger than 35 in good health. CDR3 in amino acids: CASSFVTSGIYKETQYF. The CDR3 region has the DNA TGTGCCAGCAGCTTTGTTACTAGCGGGATTTATAAAGAGACCCAGTACTTC.